These T cell receptor beta chains were read from a single sample in a study of blood T cell repertoires in COVID-19. The table came from immunoSEQ multiplex PCR; TCRdb's copy has only in-frame clones and leaves some out. The table lists roughly 300,000 clones, 65% to 90% of them singletons. The sequenced material came from peripheral blood. Every receptor here comes from a human donor in a cohort sampled during active COVID-19. CDR3s include the opening cysteine and the closing phenylalanine or tryptophan. The D gene is left open where the match is weak. Clone sizes are given selectively: once, few, many, or a class where the clone is expanded.

d_gene	abundance	v_gene	j_gene	CDR3nt	CDR3aa
NA	few	TRBV5-1	TRBJ1-1	TGCGCCAGCAGCAGCGGGACACTGAACACTGAAGCTTTCTTT	CASSSGTLNTEAFF
TRBD1	NA	TRBV6-5	TRBJ1-4	TGTGCCACCTGGGACAGCAATGAAAAACTGTTTTTT	CATWDSNEKLFF
TRBD1	NA	TRBV19	TRBJ2-3	TGTGCCAGTACGGACAGGAGCACAGATACGCAGTATTTT	CASTDRSTDTQYF
TRBD2	NA	TRBV7-2	TRBJ2-3	TGTGCCAGCAGCCGCGGACTAGCCACAGATACGCAGTATTTT	CASSRGLATDTQYF
NA	NA	TRBV28	TRBJ2-2	TGTGCCAGCACTAGCAGGACCGGGGAGCTGTTTTTT	CASTSRTGELFF
NA	NA	TRBV19	TRBJ1-1	TGTGCCAGTAGTGAAGTCCTCGGTGCAGGGGAAACTGAAGCTTTCTTT	CASSEVLGAGETEAFF
TRBD2	once	TRBV7-2	TRBJ2-1	TGTGCCAGCAGCTTAGAAGGGCTAGCGGGAGCGAGGAATGAGCAGTTCTTC	CASSLEGLAGARNEQFF
NA	many	TRBV19	TRBJ2-1	TGTGCCAGTAAGGAGGGAAGCCCCTACAATGAGCAGTTCTTC	CASKEGSPYNEQFF
NA	NA	TRBV2	TRBJ2-3	TGTGCCAGCAAATCGAACACGCCCAAGCGGGATACGCAGTATTTT	CASKSNTPKRDTQYF
TRBD1	few	TRBV29-1	TRBJ1-1	TGCAGCGTAACAGGGGTTGGAACTGAAGCTTTCTTT	CSVTGVGTEAFF
NA	NA	TRBV6-5	TRBJ2-2	TGTGCCAGCTCCAGGAACACCGGGGAGCTGTTTTTT	CASSRNTGELFF
TRBD1	NA	TRBV28	TRBJ1-5	TGTGCCAGCAGGAGGGGGCCCGGGTCCCCAAATCAGCCCCAGCATTTT	CASRRGPGSPNQPQHF
TRBD1	NA	TRBV19	TRBJ2-1	TGTGCCAGTAGTCCAAAGACAGGGTACGCGGTCTATGAGCAGTTCTTC	CASSPKTGYAVYEQFF
NA	NA	TRBV7-8	TRBJ1-4	TGTGCCAGCGCCGGGGGACGTAATGAAAAACTGTTTTTT	CASAGGRNEKLFF
TRBD2	few	TRBV5-5	TRBJ2-5	TGTGCCAGCAGCTCGACCACGAGCGGGAGGGGGGAGACCCAGTACTTC	CASSSTTSGRGETQYF
NA	few	TRBV2	TRBJ2-5	TGTGCCAGCAGGGGGGGCCAAGAGACCCAGTACTTC	CASRGGQETQYF
TRBD1	NA	TRBV25-1	TRBJ1-2	TGTGCCAGCAGTGAAGGACAGGACTATGGCTACACCTTC	CASSEGQDYGYTF
NA	NA	TRBV9	TRBJ2-3	TGTGCCAGCAGCGTAGCGCCCGGGACAGATACGCAGTATTTT	CASSVAPGTDTQYF
NA	once	TRBV6-2/TRBV6-3	TRBJ2-7	TGTGCCAGCAGTTTCCCGAGCTCCTACGAGCAGTACTTC	CASSFPSSYEQYF
NA	NA	TRBV19	TRBJ2-2	TGTGCCAGTAGTATTGCGAGTCCCGGGGAGCTGTTTTTT	CASSIASPGELFF
NA	NA	TRBV5-1	TRBJ1-2	TGCGCCAGCAGCTTGTACGGAGGAGCTACTTCGAATGGCTACACCTTC	CASSLYGGATSNGYTF
NA	NA	TRBV5-5	TRBJ2-1	TGTGCCAGCAGCCCCCGCGGGAATCACAATGAGCAGTTCTTC	CASSPRGNHNEQFF
TRBD1	NA	TRBV9	TRBJ1-2	TGTGCCAGCAGCCGAATCGGACAGGGGTTTAGTTATGGCTACACCTTC	CASSRIGQGFSYGYTF
NA	once	TRBV19	TRBJ1-5	TGTGCCAGTAAGGCGGGGGGCAGAAGTAATCAGCCCCAGCATTTT	CASKAGGRSNQPQHF
NA	once	TRBV19	TRBJ2-1	TGTGCCAGTAGTCCCGAGGCCAGGGGTTCGGGCGAGCAGTTCTTC	CASSPEARGSGEQFF
NA	NA	TRBV30	TRBJ1-2	TGTGCCTGGAGCACCCCCCGGACAGCTAACTATGGCTACACCTTC	CAWSTPRTANYGYTF
TRBD2	NA	TRBV24-1	TRBJ2-3	TGTGCCACCAGGGAAGGTGGGGAGGGCCGAGGAGATACGCAGTATTTT	CATREGGEGRGDTQYF
NA	NA	TRBV9	TRBJ2-2	TGTGCCAGCAGCGTTCGGGATGCCGGGGAGCTGTTTTTT	CASSVRDAGELFF
NA	NA	TRBV19	TRBJ2-5	TGTGCCAGTAGCCAGACAGGCCAAGAGACCCAGTACTTC	CASSQTGQETQYF
TRBD1	NA	TRBV6-5	TRBJ1-5	TGTGCCAGCAGCCGAGGACAGGGTGGCAATCAGCCCCAGCATTTT	CASSRGQGGNQPQHF
TRBD2	few	TRBV11-2	TRBJ2-3	TGTGCCAGCAGCTTAGGACTAGCCGAGGATACGCAGTATTTT	CASSLGLAEDTQYF
TRBD2	NA	TRBV29-1	TRBJ2-2	TGCAGCGCTTTTGATGCTAGCGGGAGGCGAAGCGGGGAGCTGTTTTTT	CSAFDASGRRSGELFF
TRBD2	NA	TRBV19	TRBJ2-7	TGTGCCCGTAGTGGGCTAGCGGGAGGGCCGAACGAGCAGTACTTC	CARSGLAGGPNEQYF
NA	NA	TRBV11-2	TRBJ2-1	TGTGCCAGCAGCTTAGATGGAGGTGAGCAGTTCTTC	CASSLDGGEQFF
NA	NA	TRBV27	TRBJ2-7	TGTGCCAGCAGCCGTTTAGCGGCCTACGAGCAGTACTTC	CASSRLAAYEQYF
NA	NA	TRBV27	TRBJ2-7	TGTGCCAGCAGTTTAGGGACAAGAGTCATCTACGAGCAGTACTTC	CASSLGTRVIYEQYF
NA	NA	TRBV30	TRBJ2-7	TGTGCCTGGAGTGTGAACAGCTACGAGCAGTACTTC	CAWSVNSYEQYF
TRBD2	NA	TRBV4-3	TRBJ2-1	TGCGCCAGCAGCCAAGCGTCTAGCGGTTACAATGAGCAGTTCTTC	CASSQASSGYNEQFF
TRBD2	once	TRBV4-2	TRBJ2-5	TGTGCCAGCAGCCAGAGAGGGACTAGCGGGAGTAAGACCCAGTACTTC	CASSQRGTSGSKTQYF
TRBD2	once	TRBV7-2	TRBJ2-2	TGTGCCAGCAGCCCTAGCGGCCCCACCGGGGAGCTGTTTTTT	CASSPSGPTGELFF
NA	NA	TRBV30	TRBJ2-1	TGTGCCTGGAGTGTACAGGGTATGAGGGTGCAGTTCTTC	CAWSVQGMRVQFF
NA	NA	TRBV7-8	TRBJ2-2	TGTGCCAGCAGCTTAAGAGTCGCGAACACCGGGGAGCTGTTTTTT	CASSLRVANTGELFF
TRBD2	NA	TRBV29-1	TRBJ2-7	TGCAGCGCCTCCCCAGGGACTAGCGGGAGTTACGAGCAGTACTTC	CSASPGTSGSYEQYF
NA	few	TRBV15	TRBJ2-6	TGTGCCACCAGCAGAGGCGAGTCGACGGGATCTGGGGCCAACGTCCTGACTTTC	CATSRGESTGSGANVLTF
NA	NA	TRBV16	TRBJ1-2	TGTGCCAGCAACCGTTTTATAACCCAGGGACACGGCTACACCTTC	CASNRFITQGHGYTF
NA	NA	TRBV5-1	TRBJ2-5	TGCGCCAGCAGCGCCCGGGACATCCAAGAGACCCAGTACTTC	CASSARDIQETQYF
TRBD2	NA	TRBV5-4	TRBJ2-1	TGTGCCAGCAGCCCTAGCGGTAGCTCCTACAATGAGCAGTTCTTC	CASSPSGSSYNEQFF
NA	NA	TRBV27	TRBJ1-2	TGTGCCAGCAGTTTAAAGGGGGGGGGCTATGGCTACACCTTC	CASSLKGGGYGYTF
TRBD2	NA	TRBV7-3	TRBJ2-5	TGTGCCAGCAGCTTAAGAGCAGGGGCGGGGGGAGAGACCCAGTACTTC	CASSLRAGAGGETQYF
NA	NA	TRBV28	TRBJ2-3	TGTGCCAGCAGTTTTGGAGCCACAGATACGCAGTATTTT	CASSFGATDTQYF
TRBD2	NA	TRBV3-1/TRBV3-2	TRBJ2-1	TGTGCCAGCAGCCAAAGACTAGCGGGTTACAATGAGCAGTTCTTC	CASSQRLAGYNEQFF
TRBD2	NA	TRBV7-9	TRBJ2-5	TGTGCCAGCAGCCCCCACAAGACAGGCGGGGGGGAGACCCAGTACTTC	CASSPHKTGGGETQYF
TRBD2	NA	TRBV29-1	TRBJ2-3	TGCAGCGTTGAGGACCTCGGGGGGTCGTCAGATACGCAGTATTTT	CSVEDLGGSSDTQYF
TRBD2	NA	TRBV29-1	TRBJ2-5	TGCAGCGTTTACGGGACTAGCGGGATCGGGCAAGAGACCCAGTACTTC	CSVYGTSGIGQETQYF
TRBD2	NA	TRBV28	TRBJ2-1	TGTGCCAGCAGACCTCGGACTAGCTCAAGCAATGAGCAGTTCTTC	CASRPRTSSSNEQFF
NA	NA	TRBV5-1	TRBJ2-5	TGCGCCAGCAGGCAGGGGCTTCAAGAGACCCAGTACTTC	CASRQGLQETQYF
TRBD2	NA	TRBV4-1	TRBJ2-7	TGCGCCAGCAGCCGGGAGGGACTACCACCCCGGTACTTC	CASSREGLPPRYF
TRBD1	NA	TRBV4-1	TRBJ1-2	TGCGCCAGCAGATCTGAGACAGGGAGCGCTAACTATGGCTACACCTTC	CASRSETGSANYGYTF
NA	NA	TRBV5-1	TRBJ2-2	TGCGCCAGCAGGGACAGTCCGAACACCGGGGAGCTGTTTTTT	CASRDSPNTGELFF